This TCR beta chain was sequenced for a study of cytomegalovirus exposure and HLA in healthy donors. The study's findings and limits: By a later analysis, the bulk of CMV-associated TCR beta chains appeared HLA-restricted.

There are 17 residues in the CDR3. Germline assignment: CDR1 SGDLS and CDR2 YYNGEE. The V and J ends lost 0 bases and 1 base respectively, with 14 bases between them. PCR employed 60 Vbeta and 13 Jbeta primers. TCRdb keeps only in-frame clones here, not all; method: immunoSEQ multiplex PCR. The sample includes 30,000 to 40,000 clones. For this clone: Its antigen is currently unknown.

This receptor was obtained from a human donor in good health. The rearrangement uses TRBV9 and TRBJ1-3, with a possible D match to TRBD1 (5 bases). Input material: PBMCs. CDR3 sequence reads: CASSVAGGWGSGNTIYF. The CDR3, as DNA: TGTGCCAGCAGCGTAGCGGGGGGTTGGGGTTCTGGAAACACCATATATTTT.